The 23 T cell receptor beta chains below come from one sample, sequenced in a study of cytomegalovirus exposure and HLA in healthy donors. Researchers ran the PCR with 60 Vbeta and 13 Jbeta primers. Assay: immunoSEQ multiplex PCR; the TCRdb copy retains only in-frame clones and omits some. The profile covers approximately 210,000 clones, with about four fifths appearing a single time and roughly a tenth taken by the ten largest. The source material was PBMCs. The origin of the receptors is a woman between 45 and 65 years old in good health and CMV-seropositive.

This chain joins TRBV27 and TRBJ1-1, with D perhaps TRBD1 (5 bases). CDR1 and CDR2 (germline): MNHEY, SMNVEV (reference sequence). This CDR3 spans 15 amino acids. The ends were cut back, 3 bases at V and 0 bases at J, with 11 bases in the middle. The CDR3 region has the DNA TGTGCCAGCAGTTTGGAGGGGCAGATGAACACTGAAGCTTTCTTT. Protein product: CASSLEGQMNTEAFF.

The chain combines TRBV11-2 with TRBJ1-2; D might be TRBD1 (5 bases). The CDR3 loop spans 13 amino acids. V was trimmed by 4 bases and J by 6 bases, leaving 12 bases between them. Looked up from germline, CDR1 is SGHAT and CDR2 is FQNNGV. CDR3 region: CASSSFRVDGYTF. Written as DNA, the CDR3 is TGTGCCAGCAGCTCCTTCAGGGTGGATGGCTACACCTTC.

CDR3 loop: CASSETGVEANEKLFF. The CDR3 bases are TGTGCCAGCAGTGAGACAGGGGTAGAGGCTAATGAAAAACTGTTTTTT. This chain uses TRBV6-1 with TRBJ1-4; TRBD1 agrees at 8 bases. The CDR3 covers 16 residues. Looked up from germline, CDR1 is MNHNS and CDR2 is SASEGT. V shed 3 bases, J shed 3 bases, and the junction held 6 bases outside the gene matches.

The chain has TRBV7-9 and TRBJ1-1, with 7 bases aligning to TRBD1. V shed 5 bases, J shed 2 bases, and the junction held 8 bases outside the gene matches. The CDR3 sequence is 15 residues long. The V gene's germline CDR1 is SEHNR and CDR2 FQNEAQ (reference sequence). This CDR3 reads CASSPRDSVNTEAFF. The CDR3 DNA reads as TGTGCCAGCAGCCCAAGGGACAGCGTAAACACTGAAGCTTTCTTT.

This clone has just one count. Relative to the germline gene, one junction end is altered; a read error may explain this. As DNA, the CDR3 is TGCGTCAGCGCCCGTTCCCCTGTCCTGGGGACTAGCAAAGATACGCAGTATTTT. Translating gives CVSARSPVLGTSKDTQYF. J is TRBJ2-3 and V is TRBV5-1, with 9 bases that match TRBD2. The germline V gene encodes CDR1 SGHRS and CDR2 YFSETQ. CDR3 length: 18 residues.

V usage is TRBV27 and J usage is TRBJ2-1; 9 nucleotides align to TRBD2. The CDR3 loop spans 15 amino acids. J was trimmed by 4 bases and V by 2 bases; bases with no gene match: 3. Germline CDR1 and CDR2: MNHEY and SMNVEV (reference sequence). The CDR3 region is CASSLAGGAYNEQFF. The CDR3 region has the DNA TGTGCCAGCAGTTTAGCGGGGGGGGCGTACAATGAGCAGTTCTTC.

V gene TRBV2 combines with J gene TRBJ2-5; TRBD1 matches 8 bases. Germline CDR1 and CDR2: SNHLY and FYNNEI. The V and J ends lost 8 bases and 0 bases, in that order; junction bases with no gene match: 5. The CDR3 totals 14 residues. In DNA form, the CDR3 reads TGTGCCAGCCGGACAGGGCCGTACCAAGAGACCCAGTACTTC. This codes for CASRTGPYQETQYF.

The V call is TRBV7-3, the J call TRBJ2-1; D is uncertain. V was trimmed by 5 bases and J by 0 bases, leaving 14 bases between them. Germline V lookup: CDR1 SGHTA, CDR2 FQGTGA. This CDR3 region has 16 residues. The CDR3 reads CASSGLGPSSYNEQFF. DNA of the CDR3: TGTGCCAGCAGCGGGCTGGGCCCGAGCTCCTACAATGAGCAGTTCTTC.

With regard to this clone: The sample holds other DNA sequences that translate to the same CDR3. The chain has TRBV7-9 and TRBJ1-5; D possibly corresponds to TRBD1 (5 bases). CDR1 and CDR2 from the germline V gene are SEHNR and FQNEAQ (reference sequence). This CDR3 spans 12 amino acids. The germline V and J ends were trimmed by 5 bases and 6 bases, with 8 bases remaining between them. The CDR3 nucleotides read TGTGCCAGCAGCCTCGGGGGTCAGCCCCAGCATTTT. Protein sequence: CASSLGGQPQHF.

The chain couples TRBV29-1 to TRBJ1-4; 7 bases fit TRBD1. V shed 5 bases, J shed 10 bases, and the junction held 13 bases outside the gene matches. CDR1 SQVTM and CDR2 ANQGSEA come from the germline V gene. CDR3 length equals 14 residues. CDR3 nucleotide sequence: TGCAGCGTTTCACCCGGGACAGTTCAAGGAAAACTGTTTTTT. Translation gives CSVSPGTVQGKLFF.

The table lists this clone with a count of one. V gene TRBV6-5 combines with J gene TRBJ2-1; 10 nucleotides align to TRBD2. Trimming at V came to 8 bases and at J to 9 bases, leaving 13 bases not matched to a gene. This CDR3 comprises 15 residues. The germline gives CDR1 MNHEY, CDR2 SVGAGI. CDR3 coding DNA: TGTGCCAGCTCCCCAGCGGGGGGGTTAATCGGTGAGCAGTTCTTC. This codes for CASSPAGGLIGEQFF.

CDR3 coding DNA: TGCGCCAGCAGCAGGAGCAGGGTCACAGATACGCAGTATTTT. Amino acid sequence: CASSRSRVTDTQYF. The chain joins TRBV4-3 to TRBJ2-3; D may be TRBD1 (5 bases). V lost 5 bases to trimming and J lost 2 bases, with 11 bases between them. Per germline, CDR1 LGHNA and CDR2 YSLEER. The CDR3 covers 14 residues.

This clone was seen a handful of times. V is TRBV6-4 and J is TRBJ2-3, with 9 bases fitting TRBD2. CDR3 size: 17 residues. Germline CDR1 MRHNA, CDR2 SNTAGT. Trimming took 3 bases from V and 1 from J; bases not matched to a gene: 8. The CDR3 region is CASSEGVAGAGTDTQYF. The CDR3, as DNA: TGTGCCAGCAGTGAAGGGGTAGCGGGGGCTGGCACAGATACGCAGTATTTT.

The chain combines TRBV5-4 with TRBJ1-1; 7 bases are shared with TRBD1. The CDR3 loop spans 15 amino acids. V trimming: 3 bases; J trimming: 4 bases; junction bases outside the gene matches: 9. Germline V lookup: CDR1 SGHNT, CDR2 YYREEE (reference sequence). CDR3 loop: CASSYRQGWGTEAFF. The CDR3 nucleotides read TGTGCCAGCAGCTACCGACAGGGATGGGGCACTGAAGCTTTCTTT.

The chain couples TRBV2 to TRBJ1-1, with D perhaps TRBD1 (6 bases). The CDR3 covers 16 residues. The germline V gene encodes CDR1 SNHLY and CDR2 FYNNEI. V lost 6 bases, J lost 7 bases, and 24 bases lay in between. The CDR3 sequence: CASRRGVTGGFGEAFF. In DNA, the CDR3 is TGTGCCAGCAGGAGGGGGGTGACGGGAGGGTTTGGTGAAGCTTTCTTT.

The chain employs TRBV27 and TRBJ2-7, with a weak D call TRBD1 (6 bases). Trimming cost V 4 bases and J 2 bases, with 21 bases left between them. The V gene's germline CDR1 is MNHEY and CDR2 SMNVEV (reference sequence). The CDR3 runs to 17 residues. CDR3: CASSSKRQRTATYEQYF. The CDR3 coding sequence is TGTGCCAGCAGTTCAAAGCGCCAAAGGACAGCCACCTACGAGCAGTACTTC.

This rearrangement joins TRBV5-1 to TRBJ1-5; 11 bases agree with TRBD1. V shed 4 bases, J shed 5 bases, and the junction held 14 bases outside the gene matches. Germline V gives CDR1 SGHRS, CDR2 YFSETQ. The CDR3 is 18 residues long. The CDR3 DNA reads TGCGCCAGCAGCCTGCGAGCCCATAGGACAGGGGGCGATCAGCCCCAGCATTTT. Translation gives CASSLRAHRTGGDQPQHF.

This sequence joins TRBV4-2 and TRBJ2-1, with 7 nucleotides matching TRBD2. Germline V gives CDR1 LGHNA, CDR2 YNFKEQ. The CDR3 is 15 residues long. Trimming at V came to 3 bases and at J to 9 bases, leaving 11 bases not matched to a gene. DNA for the CDR3: TGTGCCAGCAGCCACCCGGGACTAACGGTCCGTGAGCAGTTCTTC. The encoded protein is CASSHPGLTVREQFF.

The chain joins TRBV5-1 to TRBJ2-2, with a weak D call TRBD1 (5 bases). The CDR3 consists of 15 residues. V lost 0 bases and J lost 6, with 12 bases in between. Germline V CDR1 and CDR2: SGHRS, YFSETQ. CDR3 DNA: TGCGCCAGCAGCTTGGAGGTTTGGGGCGCCGGGGAGCTGTTTTTT. Amino acids: CASSLEVWGAGELFF.

This chain connects TRBV29-1 to TRBJ2-6, with 7 bases matching TRBD1. V shed 8 bases and J 12 bases; nucleotides not matched to a gene: 10. There are 12 residues in the CDR3. Germline CDR1 is SQVTM and CDR2 is ANQGSEA. For the CDR3, the DNA is TGCAGCATCCCGGACAGGCCAGGCGTCCTGACTTTC. Its protein is CSIPDRPGVLTF.

V and J are TRBV30 and TRBJ2-5; 7 positions match TRBD1. Germline CDR1 and CDR2: GTSNPN and SVGIG (reference sequence). Germline trimming cut 4 bases from V and 0 bases from J; bases unmatched to any gene: 5. The length of the CDR3 is 14 residues. The CDR3 DNA reads TGTGCCTGGACCCGGGACAGTCACCAAGAGACCCAGTACTTC. Translation: CAWTRDSHQETQYF.

The rearrangement links TRBV6-6 to TRBJ2-5; 9 positions match TRBD2. The J call may be incorrect, as the DNA end agrees better with TRBJ2-7. This CDR3 region has 16 residues. Germline lookup yields CDR1 MNHNY and CDR2 SVGAGI (reference sequence). The CDR3 DNA is TGTGCCAGCAGTTACCGGCCTAGCGGGGAAACCTACGAGCAGTACTTC. Protein product: CASSYRPSGETYEQYF.

The rearrangement joins TRBV4-1 to TRBJ1-6, with D maybe TRBD1 (5 bases). Germline V CDR1 and CDR2: MGHRA, YSYEKL. Trimming removed 3 bases at V and 0 bases at J, with 12 bases between. The CDR3 contains 17 residues. Here the CDR3 DNA reads TGCGCCAGCAGCCATTGGCAGGGTAGCTCCTATAATTCACCCCTCCACTTT. Translating gives CASSHWQGSSYNSPLHF.